This T cell receptor beta chain was obtained from a study of response to subunit inactivated influenza vaccine. Each CDR3 protein gets one entry after TCRdb re-called the RT-PCR reads with MiXCR. This table has around 570,000 distinct CDR3 sequences, about 11% appearing once. This CDR3 is built from 12 residues. Looked up from germline, CDR1 is MDHEN and CDR2 is SYDVKM. With respect to this clonotype: One junction end disagrees with the germline gene, perhaps due to a read error.

The data also belong to a second study, concerning T cells expressing NK-cell markers. As that report states: Template switching by 5'RACE with UMIs generated the TCR beta cDNA. Seven of the eight sequenced donors were HCMV-seropositive; one was seronegative. Several of the donors also had these clonotypes leading their CD3+CD56-NKG2C+ fraction.

The clonotype was recovered from a man aged 50 to 60 who received an inactivated influenza vaccine. The chain combines TRBV28 with TRBJ2-7; unclear D gene. The sample consisted of PBMCs from blood, taken on the day of vaccination. Here the CDR3 DNA reads TGTGCCAGCCTTGCCGCCTCGTCGCCTCCAAACTTC. It yields the protein CASLAASSPPNF.